This T cell receptor (beta chain) was identified in a study of T cells in localized non-small cell lung cancer. Findings and limits, study-wide: Longer survival (overall) was linked to higher T cell density in blood. Appearance in adjacent lung was seen for a median about 60 of the top 100 tumor clones.

There are 17 residues in the CDR3. Looked up from germline, CDR1 is SGHAT and CDR2 is FQNNGV. The trim removed 1 base at V and 8 bases at J, leaving 11 bases unmatched. The assay was immunoSEQ multiplex PCR, and TCRdb's table has in-frame clones only and misses some. This sample yields 20,000 to 30,000 clones, of which about 94% are seen a single time; around 2.5% belongs to the top ten. This clone was picked up one time. Its antigen is still unknown. The clonotype originates from a woman aged 40-69 years with stage I lung adenocarcinoma. This chain uses TRBV11-2 with TRBJ2-1; 10 bases fit TRBD2. The specimen was peripheral blood, collected before any cancer treatment. This chain's CDR3 is CASSLGSLAGVMDEQFF. In DNA, the CDR3 is TGTGCCAGCAGCTTAGGATCGCTAGCGGGAGTGATGGATGAGCAGTTCTTC.